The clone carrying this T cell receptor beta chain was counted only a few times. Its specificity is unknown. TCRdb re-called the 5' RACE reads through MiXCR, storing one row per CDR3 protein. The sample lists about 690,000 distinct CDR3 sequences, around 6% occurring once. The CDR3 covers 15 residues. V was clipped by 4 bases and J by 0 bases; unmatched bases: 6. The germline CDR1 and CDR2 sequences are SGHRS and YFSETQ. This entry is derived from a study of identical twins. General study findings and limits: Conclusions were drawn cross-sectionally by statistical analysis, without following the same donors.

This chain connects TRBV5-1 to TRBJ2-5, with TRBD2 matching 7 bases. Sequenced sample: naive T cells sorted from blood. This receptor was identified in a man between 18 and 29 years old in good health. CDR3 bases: TGCGCCAGCAGCGCGGGACTACGGAACCAAGAGACCCAGTACTTC. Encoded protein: CASSAGLRNQETQYF.